The T cell receptor beta chain under discussion was sequenced for a study of OX40 agonist ivuxolimab in advanced cancers. This clone was recorded once. Sequenced by immunoSEQ multiplex PCR; TCRdb stores in-frame clones only, minus some. The table lists some 94,000 clones, roughly 95% of them singletons. The CDR3 has 15 residues. V lost 1 base to trimming and J lost 3 bases, with 11 bases between them. CDR1 and CDR2 (germline): MDHEN, SYDVKM. The sequence derives from an adult with an advanced solid tumor such as melanoma, head and neck, liver or kidney cancer. This chain connects TRBV28 to TRBJ2-3; maybe TRBD2 (6 bases). Material: CD4+ or CD8+ T cells sorted from blood, obtained in a trial of the OX40 agonist ivuxolimab. CDR3 nucleotides: TGTGCCAGCAGTTTATTCGGTAGCGGAACAGATACGCAGTATTTT. This encodes CASSLFGSGTDTQYF.